A single sample is the source of the 21 T cell receptor beta chains below, sequenced in a study of vaccination effects on CD4 cells after COVID-19. Their recognized antigens are unknown. Some clones are missing from TCRdb's copy, which holds only in-frame ones; the method was immunoSEQ multiplex PCR. This table has approximately 30,000 clones, over 55% appearing once. The authors isolated CD4+ T cells after approximately 9 days of culture. The sequencing here drew on CD4+ T cells from PBMCs cultured without peptide, taken before COVID-19 vaccination. Source of these receptors: a human donor who received a COVID-19 vaccine.

The V call is TRBV10-3, the J call TRBJ2-3, with D uncertain. The CDR3 totals 14 residues. V was shortened by 8 bases and J by 1 base, with 13 bases between the two germline ends. CDR1 is ENHRY and CDR2 is SYGVKD in the germline V gene. The CDR3: CAIRSSVGTDTQYF. The CDR3, as DNA: TGTGCCATCCGCTCCAGCGTCGGCACAGATACGCAGTATTTT.

The J gene is TRBJ2-7, the V gene TRBV5-1, with a possible D match to TRBD2 (5 bases). CDR3 length: 14 amino acids. Germline CDR1 SGHRS, CDR2 YFSETQ. Trimming left V 4 bases short and J 1 base short, with 12 bases between. The chain's CDR3 is CASSREGTSYEQYF. The CDR3 DNA sequence: TGCGCCAGCAGCCGGGAAGGAACGTCCTACGAGCAGTACTTC.

This chain connects TRBV5-1 to TRBJ2-1; 8 nucleotides align to TRBD1. Germline V gene data show CDR1 as SGHRS and CDR2 as YFSETQ. The CDR3 length is 15 residues. After removal of 4 bases from V and 2 bases from J, the junction contained 5 bases not matched to a gene. The DNA for the CDR3 is TGCGCCAGCAGCCCGACAGGGGTCCCCTACAATGAGCAGTTCTTC. It is translated as CASSPTGVPYNEQFF.

The chain uses TRBV6-1 and TRBJ2-7; tentatively, D is TRBD2 (7 bases). Germline values: CDR1 MNHNS, CDR2 SASEGT. This CDR3 has 15 residues. Deletions cut 0 bases from V and 5 bases from J, with 14 bases between. The CDR3: CASSEAGGAGDEQYF. CDR3 in DNA: TGTGCCAGCAGTGAAGCGGGGGGGGCCGGGGACGAGCAGTACTTC.

This clone is termed medium-sized (0.01 to 0.1%). The chain is built from TRBV14 and TRBJ1-1, with TRBD1 matching 7 bases. The V gene's germline CDR1 is SGHDN and CDR2 FVKESK. This CDR3 region has 12 residues. Losses at the gene ends were 0 bases for V and 10 bases for J; bases not matched to a gene: 2. The CDR3 is CASSQDAGGAFF. DNA for the CDR3: TGTGCCAGCAGCCAAGATGCAGGGGGAGCTTTCTTT.

This clone was seen a few times. The chain links TRBV12-5 to TRBJ1-6; the D is unclear. CDR1 is LGHNT, CDR2 FRNRAP, per germline. The CDR3 spans 12 residues. The V end was cut by 6 bases, the J end by 7 bases, with 7 bases between. CDR3 bases: TGTGCTAGTGGGTCTGACAATTCACCCCTCCACTTT. Translation: CASGSDNSPLHF. Full variable domain (outside the CDR3, taken from reference TRBV12-5 and TRBJ1-6): DARVTQTPRHKVTEMGQEVTMRCQPILGHNTVFWYRQTMMQGLELLAYFRNRAPLDDSGMPKDRFSAEMPDATLATLKIQPSEPRDSAVYFCASGSDNSPLHFGNGTRLTVT.

In its sample, this clone was seen a few times. The rearrangement uses TRBV25-1 and TRBJ1-1; no firm D call. V lost 3 bases and J 4 bases, leaving 12 bases between the germline ends. This CDR3 region has 14 residues. CDR1 and CDR2 from the germline V gene are MGHDK and SYGVNS. The CDR3: CASSDRSSFTEAFF. CDR3 DNA sequence: TGTGCCAGCAGTGACAGGTCCAGCTTCACTGAAGCTTTCTTT.

The J gene is TRBJ2-7, the V gene TRBV10-3; the match to TRBD2 covers 10 bases. CDR3 length: 14 residues. Germline V lookup: CDR1 ENHRY, CDR2 SYGVKD. Trimming removed 7 bases from V and 2 bases from J; junction bases left unmatched: 5. CDR3 sequence reads: CAITPGLATYEQYF. DNA of the CDR3: TGTGCCATCACCCCGGGACTAGCGACCTACGAGCAGTACTTC.

The genes are TRBV19 and TRBJ1-2; 8 bases are a match to TRBD1. J lost 8 bases, V lost 5 bases, and 10 bases had no gene match. Germline assignment: CDR1 LNHDA and CDR2 SQIVND (reference sequence). The CDR3 runs 14 residues. The CDR3 coding sequence is TGTGCCAGTAGTTCGGGACAGGTAGGATCGGGCTACACCTTC. Translating it yields CASSSGQVGSGYTF.

J is TRBJ1-3 and V is TRBV5-1; D is ambiguous. V was clipped by 6 bases and J by 0 bases, with 13 bases between them. Per germline, CDR1 SGHRS and CDR2 YFSETQ. This CDR3 comprises 15 residues. The CDR3 region is CASNFSPASGNTIYF. DNA for the CDR3: TGCGCCAGCAATTTCTCCCCTGCCTCTGGAAACACCATATATTTT.

The chain recombines TRBV27 with TRBJ1-6; TRBD1 aligns across 9 bases. V trimming: 6 bases; J trimming: 7 bases; junction bases outside the gene matches: 16. The CDR3 runs 18 residues. Germline V lookup: CDR1 MNHEY, CDR2 SMNVEV (reference sequence). CDR3 residues: CASRADRGGNIGNSPLHF. The CDR3 DNA reads TGTGCCAGCAGGGCGGACAGGGGAGGTAATATTGGAAATTCACCCCTCCACTTT.

The J gene is TRBJ1-2, the V gene TRBV6-2 or TRBV6-3, with 7 bases fitting TRBD1. V lost 5 bases and J lost 2; bases outside the gene matches: 8. CDR3 length equals 15 residues. Germline V gives CDR1 MNHEY, CDR2 SVGEGT. The CDR3 sequence is CASSQGTARNYGYTF. DNA for the CDR3: TGTGCCAGCAGTCAAGGGACAGCGAGAAACTATGGCTACACCTTC.

This chain connects TRBV7-9 to TRBJ1-1; no clear D gene. The CDR3 covers 14 residues. V dropped 1 base and J dropped 1 base, with 7 bases sitting between them. Germline values: CDR1 SEHNR, CDR2 FQNEAQ (reference sequence). The CDR3 here is CASSLGIRNTEAFF. As DNA, the CDR3 is TGTGCCAGCAGCTTAGGGATCAGGAACACTGAAGCTTTCTTT.

Only a few counts were recorded for this clone. V usage is TRBV2 and J usage is TRBJ2-1; 12 positions agree with TRBD2. V shed 7 bases, J shed 9 bases, and the junction held 10 bases outside the gene matches. CDR1 SNHLY and CDR2 FYNNEI come from the germline V gene. CDR3 length equals 15 residues. The CDR3 sequence is CASTTRLAGAGEQFF. Here the CDR3 DNA reads TGTGCCAGCACCACACGACTAGCGGGGGCAGGTGAGCAGTTCTTC.

The V call is TRBV2, the J call TRBJ2-1; D unresolved. Germline V lookup: CDR1 SNHLY, CDR2 FYNNEI. The CDR3 runs to 14 residues. Trimming removed 1 base from V and 7 bases from J, with 11 bases in between. The chain's CDR3 is CASSEETGVNEQFF. The DNA for the CDR3 is TGTGCCAGCAGTGAAGAAACGGGTGTGAATGAGCAGTTCTTC.

This clone was recorded a few times. The chain links TRBV6-4 to TRBJ2-1, with 11 positions matching TRBD2. After removal of 2 bases from V and 6 bases from J, the junction contained 3 bases not matched to a gene. Germline V lookup: CDR1 MRHNA, CDR2 SNTAGT. This CDR3 spans 15 amino acids. CDR3 in amino acids: CASSDGLAGGNEQFF. For the CDR3, the DNA is TGTGCCAGCAGTGACGGACTAGCGGGCGGCAATGAGCAGTTCTTC.

This chain connects TRBV5-4 to TRBJ1-2; 8 nucleotides align to TRBD1. Unmatched junction bases numbered 5, after V lost 5 bases and J lost 2 bases. The CDR3 consists of 14 residues. Looked up from germline, CDR1 is SGHNT and CDR2 is YYREEE (reference sequence). The CDR3 sequence: CASRPQGANYGYTF. In nucleotides, the CDR3 is TGTGCCAGCAGACCGCAGGGGGCGAACTATGGCTACACCTTC. The entire variable domain, with the rest obtained from reference TRBV5-4 and TRBJ1-2, is as follows: ETGVTQSPTHLIKTRGQQVTLRCSSQSGHNTVSWYQQALGQGPQFIFQYYREEENGRGNFPPRFSGLQFPNYSSELNVNALELDDSALYLCASRPQGANYGYTFGSGTRLTVV.

The chain has TRBV6-6 and TRBJ2-5, with D possibly matching TRBD2 (6 bases). Germline assignment: CDR1 MNHNY and CDR2 SVGAGI (reference sequence). The CDR3 spans 11 residues. V gave up 6 bases and J gave up 5 bases, with 7 bases separating them. The CDR3 DNA reads TGTGCCAGCAGGGGGAGGGAGACCCAGTACTTC. Translation: CASRGRETQYF.

This rearrangement joins TRBV5-1 to TRBJ2-3; 14 bases match TRBD2. The CDR3 is 18 amino acids. Germline loops: CDR1 SGHRS, CDR2 YFSETQ. V was pared by 1 base and J by 3 bases, with 7 bases of the junction left unmatched. CDR3 DNA sequence: TGCGCCAGCAGCTTGCTCGGGACTAGCGGGAGACGTACAGATACGCAGTATTTT. Translated: CASSLLGTSGRRTDTQYF.

The rearrangement uses TRBV14 and TRBJ2-1, with no clear D. The CDR3 sequence is 16 residues long. Germline values: CDR1 SGHDN, CDR2 FVKESK. V was trimmed by 3 bases and J by 0 bases, leaving 12 bases between them. The CDR3 is CASSHPTDSSYNEQFF. CDR3 sequence (DNA): TGTGCCAGCAGCCACCCGACGGATAGCTCCTACAATGAGCAGTTCTTC.

The CDR3 DNA reads TGTGCCAGCAGCTTAGGGGAAATGGGACAGGGTATTAATTCACCCCTCCACTTT. Encoded protein: CASSLGEMGQGINSPLHF. The chain carries TRBV7-2 and TRBJ1-6; TRBD1 aligns across 9 bases. Germline values: CDR1 SGHTA, CDR2 FQGNSA. This CDR3 contains 18 residues. V was pared by 1 base and J by 6 bases, with 10 bases of the junction left unmatched.